These 18 T cell receptor beta chains were sequenced from one sample in a study of blood T cell repertoires in COVID-19. Method: immunoSEQ multiplex PCR; TCRdb's copy keeps in-frame clones and lacks some. The repertoire consists of 220,000 or so clones, with roughly four fifths occurring once and the leading ten covering approximately 7.6%. Source material: peripheral blood. Receptors originate from a woman at least 80 years old with COVID-19, enrolled during active disease.

The gene calls are TRBV6-5 and TRBJ2-7; 10 nucleotides match TRBD1. The J segment lost 1 base and the V segment lost 6 bases, leaving 6 bases of the junction unmatched. CDR1 is MNHEY and CDR2 is SVGAGI in the germline V gene. The CDR3 contains 15 residues. CDR3 nucleotide sequence: TGTGCCAGCAGACCCCGGGACAGGGGATCCTACGAGCAGTACTTC. Its translation: CASRPRDRGSYEQYF.

This clone was seen a single time. The chain has TRBV24-1 and TRBJ2-4; perhaps TRBD2 as D (7 bases). Germline V gene lookup returns CDR1 KGHDR and CDR2 SFDVKD. The germline V and J ends were trimmed by 2 bases and 3 bases, with 19 bases remaining between them. CDR3 length: 18 residues. CDR3 in DNA: TGTGCCACCAGTGATTCCAGGGGAGGGGTAAGGGGCAAAAACATTCAGTACTTC. This translates into CATSDSRGGVRGKNIQYF.

The chain joins TRBV5-4 to TRBJ1-2; D is ambiguous. Germline V gene lookup returns CDR1 SGHNT and CDR2 YYREEE (reference sequence). The ends were cut back, 4 bases at V and 0 bases at J, with 10 bases in the middle. CDR3 length equals 14 residues. CDR3 nucleotide sequence: TGTGCCAGCAGCCCTGACTCTACTAACTATGGCTACACCTTC. Translating it yields CASSPDSTNYGYTF.

This chain joins TRBV11-3 and TRBJ2-7, with 8 bases fitting TRBD1. The CDR3 extends over 15 amino acids. The ends lost 3 bases at V and 0 bases at J; junction bases unmatched: 4. Germline V gene sequence: CDR1 SGHNT, CDR2 YENEEA. The CDR3 protein is CASSLRTGNSYEQYF. The CDR3 coding sequence is TGTGCCAGCAGCTTGAGGACAGGGAACTCCTACGAGCAGTACTTC.

V usage is TRBV5-8 and J usage is TRBJ1-6; no firm D call. Between the trimmed V and J ends, which lost 4 bases and 13 bases, there was a span of 21 bases. Per germline, CDR1 SGHTS and CDR2 YDEGEE. The CDR3 has 15 residues. The CDR3 sequence is CASSDGTTPLFPLHF. The CDR3 DNA follows: TGTGCCAGCAGCGATGGAACTACCCCCCTTTTTCCCCTCCACTTT.

This clone was found a few times. This chain links TRBV10-2 with TRBJ1-2, with 10 bases lining up with TRBD1. From germline, CDR1 is WSHSY and CDR2 SAAADI. After removal of 4 bases from V and 8 bases from J, the junction contained 7 bases not matched to a gene. CDR3 length equals 14 residues. DNA of the CDR3: TGCGCCAGCAGTGGGGACAGGGGAAGAGACGGCTACACCTTC. Protein: CASSGDRGRDGYTF.

The chain joins TRBV5-4 to TRBJ2-2; tentatively, D is TRBD1 (6 bases). The V end lost 6 bases, the J end lost 1 base, and 13 bases lay between the germline ends. The CDR3 is 15 residues long. In germline, CDR1 is SGHNT, CDR2 YYREEE (reference sequence). The CDR3 DNA sequence: TGTGCCAGCACCCCGGGACAACAGAACACCGGGGAGCTGTTTTTT. This sequence encodes CASTPGQQNTGELFF.

J is TRBJ2-7 and V is TRBV9, with unresolved D. The germline V gene has CDR1 SGDLS and CDR2 YYNGEE. This CDR3 comprises 14 residues. The V end lost 0 bases, the J end lost 3 bases, and 10 bases lay between the germline ends. In DNA, the CDR3 is TGTGCCAGCAGCGTAGGCGGAAACCGCTACGAGCAGTACTTC. This encodes CASSVGGNRYEQYF. Variable domain in full (rest from reference TRBV9 and TRBJ2-7): DSGVTQTPKHLITATGQRVTLRCSPRSGDLSVYWYQQSLDQGLQFLIQYYNGEERAKGNILERFSAQQFPDLHSELNLSSLELGDSALYFCASSVGGNRYEQYFGPGTRLTVT.

V and J are TRBV7-2 and TRBJ2-6, with D hard to call. The CDR3 is made up of 15 amino acids. Germline assignment: CDR1 SGHTA and CDR2 FQGNSA. Trimming removed 6 bases from V and 4 bases from J, with 13 bases in between. For the CDR3, the DNA is TGTGCCAGCAGGTCCCAGGCCTCGGGGGCCAACGTCCTGACTTTC. It is translated as CASRSQASGANVLTF.

This clone turned up a few times. The chain combines TRBV7-6 with TRBJ2-5, with 7 bases lining up with TRBD1. The ends lost 1 base at V and 1 base at J; junction bases unmatched: 3. Germline V gene data show CDR1 as SGHVS and CDR2 as FNYEAQ. The CDR3 extends over 15 amino acids. CDR3 nucleotides: TGTGCCAGCAGCTTAGTCAGGGGGACCCAAGAGACCCAGTACTTC. Translation gives CASSLVRGTQETQYF. The full variable domain, its missing parts supplied by reference TRBV7-6 and TRBJ2-5, is GAGVSQSPRYKVTKRGQDVALRCDPISGHVSLYWYRQALGQGPEFLTYFNYEAQQDKSGLPNDRFSAERPEGSISTLTIQRTEQRDSAMYRCASSLVRGTQETQYFGPGTRLLVL.

This CDR3 reads CASSPDRVNYGYTF. CDR3 DNA: TGTGCCAGCTCACCGGACAGGGTCAACTATGGCTACACCTTC. This rearrangement joins TRBV18 to TRBJ1-2; 8 bases fit TRBD1. Germline V lookup: CDR1 KGHSH, CDR2 LQKENI. V was pared by 3 bases and J by 2 bases, with 2 bases of the junction left unmatched. The CDR3 contains 14 residues.

The sample holds a few counts of this clone. V gene TRBV14 combines with J gene TRBJ2-7; 10 nucleotides match TRBD2. The germline CDR1 and CDR2 sequences are SGHDN and FVKESK. The CDR3 totals 14 residues. The J segment lost 3 bases and the V segment lost 4 bases, leaving 3 bases of the junction unmatched. The CDR3 here is CASSLAGGRYEQYF. The DNA of the CDR3 is TGTGCCAGCAGCCTAGCGGGAGGCCGCTACGAGCAGTACTTC.

The chain employs TRBV4-1 and TRBJ1-1; D ambiguous. From germline, CDR1 is MGHRA and CDR2 YSYEKL. The CDR3 has 14 residues. Between the trimmed V and J ends, which lost 0 bases and 5 bases, there was a span of 10 bases. The CDR3, as DNA: TGCGCCAGCAGCCAAGATTCCTTTTCGACTGAAGCTTTCTTT. Its protein is CASSQDSFSTEAFF.

The genes are TRBV7-9 and TRBJ2-3, with 8 bases fitting TRBD2. V lost 2 bases, J lost 1 base, and 2 bases stayed unmatched. In germline, CDR1 is SEHNR, CDR2 FQNEAQ (reference sequence). The CDR3 sequence is 15 residues long. CDR3 residues: CASSLTLAGTDTQYF. The CDR3 nucleotides are TGTGCCAGCAGCTTAACACTAGCGGGCACAGATACGCAGTATTTT.

The rearrangement joins TRBV7-9 to TRBJ2-1; D uncertain. The V and J ends lost 4 bases and 7 bases respectively, with 14 bases between them. The germline V gene has CDR1 SEHNR and CDR2 FQNEAQ (reference sequence). There are 14 residues in the CDR3. In DNA, the CDR3 is TGTGCCAGCAGCTACCAACAGTCCCCGAATGAGCAGTTCTTC. Amino acid sequence: CASSYQQSPNEQFF. The full variable domain, rest sourced from reference TRBV7-9 and TRBJ2-1, is DTGVSQNPRHKITKRGQNVTFRCDPISEHNRLYWYRQTLGQGPEFLTYFQNEAQLEKSRLLSDRFSAERPKGSFSTLEIQRTEQGDSAMYLCASSYQQSPNEQFFGPGTRLTVL.

The chain uses TRBV6-5 and TRBJ2-2; 10 bases match TRBD1. Germline CDR1 and CDR2: MNHEY and SVGAGI. This CDR3 is built from 14 residues. Trimming cost V 5 bases and J 6 bases; bases outside gene matches: 3. The DNA of the CDR3 is TGTGCCAGCAGTCCCGGGACAGGGGCCGGGGAGCTGTTTTTT. Protein: CASSPGTGAGELFF.

V is TRBV15 and J is TRBJ2-7, with D hard to call. Looked up from germline, CDR1 is LNHNV and CDR2 is YYDKDF (reference sequence). CDR3 length: 14 amino acids. V gave up 0 bases and J gave up 2 bases, with 8 bases separating them. CDR3 bases: TGTGCCACCAGCAGAGAGGGCAGCACCTACGAGCAGTACTTC. Protein sequence: CATSREGSTYEQYF.

The V gene is TRBV2, the J gene TRBJ1-3; 7 nucleotides agree with TRBD1. The trim removed 5 bases at V and 0 bases at J, leaving 10 bases unmatched. Germline V gene lookup returns CDR1 SNHLY and CDR2 FYNNEI. The CDR3 spans 17 residues. CDR3 nucleotide sequence: TGTGCCAGCAGTAGAGCACAGACAGGGTTCTCTGGAAACACCATATATTTT. Protein sequence: CASSRAQTGFSGNTIYF.